This T cell receptor (beta chain) was captured by sequencing in a study of tumor-infiltrating lymphocytes in primary liver carcinoma. About the research overall: Staging of the tumors gave T1-T3 N0M0, with widths of roughly 4.2 to 10 cm. Study conclusions and caveats: It was tumor-adjacent and tumor-blood pairs that overlapped less than tumor region pairs did.

Starting from 500 ng of total RNA, TCR beta cDNA was produced with a primer in the constant region. TCR beta libraries came from three nested multiplex PCR rounds using slightly modified ARM-PCR. A C-beta reverse primer and TRBV1-TRBV30 forward primers served in each of the first two PCR rounds, at roughly 10 cycles apiece. TCRdb re-called the multiplex PCR reads with MiXCR, one entry per CDR3 protein. The sample contains some 95,000 distinct CDR3 sequences, just under 70% of which appear only once. Worth noting for this clonotype: Its antigen is currently unknown. A much larger clone differs by one base, so this may be a read error.

Taking roughly 20-34 mg of unsorted bulk tissue, the authors co-extracted RNA and DNA. Surgeons treated the primary liver carcinoma of the patients by surgical resection. None of the patients had received treatment, and all had chronic HBV infection. Germline CDR1 is ENHRY and CDR2 is SYGVKD. The CDR3 is 15 amino acids. The J gene is TRBJ1-3, the V gene TRBV10-3; D remains unclear. The TCR sequence derives from a man between 35 and 55 years old with primary liver carcinoma and hepatitis B virus infection. Material: tumor-adjacent normal liver tissue. CDR3 sequence reads: CAVSDPLLAGNTIYF. CDR3 coding DNA: TGTGCCGTCAGTGATCCCTTATTAGCTGGAAACACCATATATTTT.